These 25 T cell receptor beta chains share one sample of origin, sequenced in a study of cytomegalovirus exposure and HLA in healthy donors. Vbeta (60) and Jbeta (13) primers were used in the PCR. Using immunoSEQ multiplex PCR, the repertoire was profiled, and TCRdb retains in-frame clones only, with some absent. The table lists around 180,000 clones, roughly 87% of them singletons. The sequencing sample was made of PBMCs. The receptors shown here come from a woman aged 45-65 years in good health and CMV-seronegative.

CDR3 amino acids: CASSLVAGHGYEQYF. The CDR3 coding sequence is TGTGCCAGCAGCTTAGTCGCGGGCCATGGCTACGAGCAGTACTTC. The chain couples TRBV11-2 to TRBJ2-7; D may be TRBD2 (5 bases). The CDR3 loop spans 15 amino acids. Looked up from germline, CDR1 is SGHAT and CDR2 is FQNNGV. Trimming left V 1 base short and J 3 bases short, with 13 bases between.

Turning to this clone: Additional DNA sequences in this sample encode the identical CDR3. V is TRBV18 and J is TRBJ2-7; 8 bases match TRBD1. CDR3 length: 15 residues. V was clipped by 0 bases and J by 1 base; unmatched bases: 2. CDR1 and CDR2 (germline): KGHSH, LQKENI. CDR3 DNA sequence: TGTGCCAGCTCACCACCGCAGGGGGCTTCCTACGAGCAGTACTTC. It specifies CASSPPQGASYEQYF.

This chain connects TRBV29-1 to TRBJ1-4; perhaps TRBD1 as D (6 bases). Germline V gives CDR1 SQVTM, CDR2 ANQGSEA. The CDR3 length is 15 residues. The V and J ends lost 7 bases and 5 bases respectively, with 20 bases between them. DNA for the CDR3: TGCAGCGCTGGAGTGGGACACCCATCCAATGAAAAACTGTTTTTT. This gives the protein CSAGVGHPSNEKLFF.

Of note for this clone: The germline gene is not matched at one end of the junction; a read error may be the cause. The chain uses TRBV2 and TRBJ2-7; 14 nucleotides match TRBD2. The V gene's germline CDR1 is SNHLY and CDR2 FYNNEI. The CDR3 length is 12 residues. Here the CDR3 reads CASRGLAGDPLF. CDR3 sequence (DNA): TGTGCCAGCAGGGGACTAGCGGGAGACCCCCTATTC. Full variable domain (missing parts from reference TRBV2 and TRBJ2-7): EPEVTQTPSHQVTQMGQEVILRCVPISNHLYFYWYRQILGQKVEFLVSFYNNEISEKSEIFDDQFSVERPDGSNFTLKIRSTKLEDSAMYFCASRGLAGDPLFGPGTRLTVT.

The V gene is TRBV7-2, the J gene TRBJ1-5, with D perhaps TRBD1 (6 bases). There are 14 residues in the CDR3. Germline loops: CDR1 SGHTA, CDR2 FQGNSA. Trimming stripped 6 bases from V and 4 bases from J, with 13 bases between. The CDR3 loop reads CASSIQGANQPQHF. The CDR3 coding sequence is TGTGCCAGCAGTATACAGGGTGCGAATCAGCCCCAGCATTTT.

A remark on this clone: The sample holds other DNA sequences that translate to the same CDR3. V usage is TRBV7-2 and J usage is TRBJ2-3; D may be TRBD2 (6 bases). The CDR3 spans 14 residues. Germline lookup yields CDR1 SGHTA and CDR2 FQGNSA. The germline V and J ends were trimmed by 0 bases and 5 bases, with 9 bases remaining between them. The CDR3 nucleotides are TGTGCCAGCAGCTTAGCGGGGGGAGTAGATACGCAGTATTTT. Translating gives CASSLAGGVDTQYF.

The V gene is TRBV6-5, the J gene TRBJ2-2; TRBD1 might be the D (6 bases). CDR1 and CDR2 from the germline V gene are MNHEY and SVGAGI. V gave up 1 base and J gave up 7 bases, with 7 bases separating them. There are 13 residues in the CDR3. This chain's CDR3 is CASSYLDSGELFF. The DNA for the CDR3 is TGTGCCAGCAGTTACTTGGACAGCGGGGAGCTGTTTTTT.

This clone has only a few counts. V gene TRBV2 combines with J gene TRBJ2-7; D is uncertain. CDR1 SNHLY and CDR2 FYNNEI come from the germline V gene. CDR3 length equals 15 residues. The V and J ends lost 1 base and 1 base respectively, with 11 bases between them. DNA of the CDR3: TGTGCCAGCAGTGAAGATCCCGTTGTATCCTACGAGCAGTACTTC. This encodes CASSEDPVVSYEQYF.

V usage is TRBV27 and J usage is TRBJ2-1, with D unresolved. Trimming left V 6 bases short and J 5 bases short, with 8 bases between. The CDR3 runs 12 residues. CDR1 and CDR2 from the germline V gene are MNHEY and SMNVEV (reference sequence). The CDR3 sequence: CASSPRNNEQFF. The CDR3 DNA reads TGTGCCAGCAGCCCTAGGAACAATGAGCAGTTCTTC.

This chain links TRBV7-2 with TRBJ1-1, with D unresolved. V was trimmed by 5 bases and J by 4 bases, leaving 20 bases between them. The CDR3 contains 16 residues. Germline V gene data show CDR1 as SGHTA and CDR2 as FQGNSA. CDR3 bases: TGTGCCAGCAGCAAATCTCTGGGAGGGCGAGGCACTGAAGCTTTCTTT. Its protein is CASSKSLGGRGTEAFF.

This chain joins TRBV4-1 and TRBJ2-5, with D perhaps matching TRBD2 (5 bases). Matching the DNA end better, TRBJ2-7 makes the J call doubtful. The V gene's germline CDR1 is MGHRA and CDR2 YSYEKL. CDR3 length: 15 residues. The CDR3 sequence is CASSQASGNDYEQYF. The DNA of the CDR3 is TGCGCCAGCAGCCAAGCTTCCGGGAACGACTACGAGCAGTACTTC.

The rearrangement links TRBV2 to TRBJ2-7; possibly TRBD1 for D (5 bases). The germline V gene encodes CDR1 SNHLY and CDR2 FYNNEI. The CDR3 spans 14 residues. Trimming pared 7 bases from V and 0 bases from J, leaving 13 bases between. The DNA of the CDR3 is TGTGCCAGCACCCCAGGTAGGGGCTCCTACGAGCAGTACTTC. Its protein product is CASTPGRGSYEQYF.

This chain uses TRBV2 with TRBJ1-5; TRBD1 matches 9 bases. J gave up 1 base and V 6 bases, and 4 bases lay outside the gene matches. CDR1 SNHLY and CDR2 FYNNEI come from the germline V gene. This CDR3 region has 15 residues. This CDR3 is CASSPDRGSNQPQHF. The CDR3 DNA follows: TGTGCCAGCAGCCCCGACAGGGGGAGCAATCAGCCCCAGCATTTT.

The rearrangement joins TRBV27 to TRBJ2-3; a weak D match, TRBD1 (6 bases). Germline V lookup: CDR1 MNHEY, CDR2 SMNVEV (reference sequence). CDR3 length: 13 amino acids. V was clipped by 6 bases and J by 1 base, with 8 bases between them. CDR3 sequence (DNA): TGTGCCAGCAGCAGACAGGGCACAGATACGCAGTATTTT. Translating gives CASSRQGTDTQYF.

The chain combines TRBV28 with TRBJ2-2, with D maybe TRBD1 (5 bases). V was trimmed by 10 bases and J by 7 bases, leaving 13 bases between them. This CDR3 spans 12 amino acids. The germline V gene encodes CDR1 MDHEN and CDR2 SYDVKM. The CDR3 nucleotides read TGTGCCACCCAGGGCAATGGCGGGGAGCTGTTTTTT. Amino acids: CATQGNGGELFF.

This chain joins TRBV9 and TRBJ2-3, with D perhaps matching TRBD1 (5 bases). The CDR3 is 16 residues long. The ends were cut back, 4 bases at V and 2 bases at J, with 17 bases in the middle. Germline V lookup: CDR1 SGDLS, CDR2 YYNGEE. CDR3 nucleotide sequence: TGTGCCAGCAGCACTCAAGGGCAGGGCTACACAGATACGCAGTATTTT. This codes for CASSTQGQGYTDTQYF.

V is TRBV5-1 and J is TRBJ2-1, with D perhaps matching TRBD2 (6 bases). The CDR3 loop spans 16 amino acids. V gave up 2 bases and J gave up 6 bases, with 18 bases separating them. The V gene's germline CDR1 is SGHRS and CDR2 YFSETQ. CDR3 in amino acids: CASSLLGGIGSNEQFF. CDR3 bases: TGCGCCAGCAGCTTACTTGGCGGGATTGGAAGCAATGAGCAGTTCTTC. Full variable domain (outside the CDR3, taken from reference TRBV5-1 and TRBJ2-1): KAGVTQTPRYLIKTRGQQVTLSCSPISGHRSVSWYQQTPGQGLQFLFEYFSETQRNKGNFPGRFSGRQFSNSRSEMNVSTLELGDSALYLCASSLLGGIGSNEQFFGPGTRLTVL.

The chain is built from TRBV11-2 and TRBJ2-7, with D possibly matching TRBD2 (5 bases). Germline assignment: CDR1 SGHAT and CDR2 FQNNGV. CDR3 size: 13 residues. V dropped 1 base and J dropped 6 bases, with 10 bases sitting between them. The CDR3 DNA sequence: TGTGCCAGCAGCTTAGTAAGGGCGGGCGAGCAGTACTTC. Protein product: CASSLVRAGEQYF.

The gene calls are TRBV11-2 and TRBJ1-1, with D possibly being TRBD1 (6 bases). Trimming removed 6 bases at V and 1 base at J, with 9 bases between. The CDR3 has 13 amino acids. Per germline, CDR1 SGHAT and CDR2 FQNNGV. CDR3 nucleotide sequence: TGTGCCAGCAGGGGGGCAAAGAACACTGAAGCTTTCTTT. This gives the protein CASRGAKNTEAFF.

V gene TRBV7-2 combines with J gene TRBJ2-5, with 7 bases that match TRBD2. The CDR3 sequence is 16 residues long. Germline V lookup: CDR1 SGHTA, CDR2 FQGNSA. V lost 3 bases, J lost 5 bases, and 12 bases stayed unmatched. The CDR3 sequence: CASSFAPGVGRETQYF. The CDR3 DNA reads as TGTGCCAGCAGCTTTGCGCCGGGGGTCGGGAGGGAGACCCAGTACTTC.

This chain uses TRBV5-1 with TRBJ2-1, with 8 nucleotides matching TRBD2. V was pared by 4 bases and J by 3 bases, with 3 bases of the junction left unmatched. Germline-derived CDR1 and CDR2 are SGHRS and YFSETQ. The CDR3 is 14 amino acids. CDR3 loop: CASSPLADYNEQFF. CDR3 coding DNA: TGCGCCAGCAGCCCACTAGCGGACTACAATGAGCAGTTCTTC.

This chain joins TRBV7-9 and TRBJ1-2, with D possibly matching TRBD1 (6 bases). The CDR3 contains 16 residues. The V end lost 0 bases, the J end lost 1 base, and 12 bases lay between the germline ends. Germline V gives CDR1 SEHNR, CDR2 FQNEAQ (reference sequence). The CDR3 nucleotides are TGTGCCAGCAGCTTAGCGTTTGGACAGTTTAACTATGGCTACACCTTC. Amino acid sequence: CASSLAFGQFNYGYTF. Based on the CDR3 plus reference TRBV7-9 and TRBJ1-2, the full variable domain is DTGVSQNPRHKITKRGQNVTFRCDPISEHNRLYWYRQTLGQGPEFLTYFQNEAQLEKSRLLSDRFSAERPKGSFSTLEIQRTEQGDSAMYLCASSLAFGQFNYGYTFGSGTRLTVV.

The chain combines TRBV7-3 with TRBJ2-6; D may be TRBD1 (6 bases). CDR3 length: 17 amino acids. CDR1 SGHTA and CDR2 FQGTGA come from the germline V gene. The germline V and J ends were trimmed by 5 bases and 4 bases, with 18 bases remaining between them. The chain's CDR3 is CASSVDRTMGGANVLTF. In DNA form, the CDR3 reads TGTGCCAGCAGCGTGGACAGAACAATGGGGGGGGCCAACGTCCTGACTTTC.

The CDR3 DNA is TGCGCCAGCAGCCCTGCCACTCACTCTGGAAACACCATATATTTT. It specifies CASSPATHSGNTIYF. The chain uses TRBV5-1 and TRBJ1-3; D not certain. There are 15 residues in the CDR3. V lost 4 bases and J 0 bases, leaving 11 bases between the germline ends. Germline V gene lookup returns CDR1 SGHRS and CDR2 YFSETQ.

The rearrangement joins TRBV18 to TRBJ1-2; 9 nucleotides align to TRBD1. Losses at the gene ends were 3 bases for V and 8 bases for J; bases not matched to a gene: 7. The CDR3 is made up of 14 amino acids. The germline gives CDR1 KGHSH, CDR2 LQKENI. CDR3 DNA: TGTGCCAGCTCACCTTCTACAGGGGGCAGGGGCTACACCTTC. Translation: CASSPSTGGRGYTF.